The entry below gives a single T cell receptor (beta chain) sequence along with its context. The sample belongs to a study of blood T cell repertoires in COVID-19. Study-wide context: Both acute and convalescent COVID-19 samples were obtained from the United States, Italy and Spain. In each case, the material was cDNA or gDNA derived from T cells, B-cell-depleted T cells, or PBMCs.

Germline values: CDR1 MNHEY, CDR2 SVGAGI. The V and J ends lost 7 bases and 4 bases respectively, with 14 bases between them. This CDR3 is built from 15 residues. Authors' analysis steps: Amplification of reference gene primers was used by the study to estimate nucleated cell counts. Clones were sequenced by immunoSEQ multiplex PCR, and TCRdb holds only the in-frame ones, with some missing. V, J and clone size derive from that table, while D and trimming were established from the DNA sequence. Among 150,000 or so clones, roughly 84% were seen once, and the ten largest hold approximately 3.8%. The sequenced sample was peripheral blood. The rearrangement joins TRBV6-5 to TRBJ1-6; D is unresolved. This TCR was sampled from a woman aged 55-75 years with acute or convalescent COVID-19. The CDR3 loop reads CASIFTAGYNSPLHF. Written as DNA, the CDR3 is TGTGCCAGCATTTTTACAGCGGGATATAATTCACCCCTCCACTTT.